What follows are 5 T cell receptor beta chains derived from one specimen sequenced in a study of glioma-infiltrating T cells after dendritic cell vaccination. Clones were sequenced by immunoSEQ multiplex PCR, and TCRdb holds only the in-frame ones, with some missing. The table shows roughly 60,000 clones, with about 89% occurring only once. The time point denotes: after dendritic cell vaccination, including at tumor progression/relapse. The sample was blood, taken after dendritic cell vaccination. These receptors were taken from a human donor with glioblastoma.

This clone was counted a single time. The chain joins TRBV30 to TRBJ1-2; D unclear. V was cut by 4 bases and J by 4 bases, with 10 bases left in between. The CDR3 is made up of 12 amino acids. The germline V gene encodes CDR1 GTSNPN and CDR2 SVGIG (reference sequence). The CDR3 is CAWKRFGYGYTF. CDR3 nucleotides: TGTGCCTGGAAGAGGTTTGGCTATGGCTACACCTTC.

This clone has a single count. V is TRBV15 and J is TRBJ1-2; the D gene is possibly TRBD1 (5 bases). The germline gives CDR1 LNHNV, CDR2 YYDKDF (reference sequence). V shed 0 bases and J shed 7 bases, with 12 bases lying between them. The CDR3 extends over 14 amino acids. The CDR3 sequence: CATSRDWGSGGYTF. CDR3 bases: TGTGCCACCAGCAGAGATTGGGGCAGTGGTGGCTACACCTTC.

CDR3 loop: CASSREQGSNYGYTF. In DNA form, the CDR3 reads TGCGCCAGCAGCCGAGAACAGGGATCTAACTATGGCTACACCTTC. The chain has TRBV4-3 and TRBJ1-2; weak D call: TRBD1 (6 bases). V lost 4 bases and J 0 bases, leaving 12 bases between the germline ends. The CDR3 consists of 15 residues. CDR1 and CDR2 (germline): LGHNA, YSLEER.

The rearrangement uses TRBV13 and TRBJ2-2, with TRBD2 as a possible D gene (6 bases). Germline lookup yields CDR1 PRHDT and CDR2 FYEKMQ (reference sequence). The V end was cut by 5 bases, the J end by 8 bases, with 24 bases between. This CDR3 has 17 residues. The CDR3 nucleotides read TGTGCCAGCAGCGGACCCACCGGGACTCCCGGGATAGGGGAGCTGTTTTTT. Its protein product is CASSGPTGTPGIGELFF.

As for this clone: Given the absence of the conserved phenylalanine or tryptophan at the CDR3 end, a read error is likely. The limits of the CDR3 on the DNA are not certain, so only TCRdb's listed CDR3 is given. V usage is TRBV12-1 and J usage is TRBJ2-7; the table's D gene call, TRBD2, was not cross checked with the DNA. TRBV12-1 is noted as a pseudogene. The length of the CDR3 is 13 amino acids, counting both ends. This CDR3 is CASSFASSGEDYL.